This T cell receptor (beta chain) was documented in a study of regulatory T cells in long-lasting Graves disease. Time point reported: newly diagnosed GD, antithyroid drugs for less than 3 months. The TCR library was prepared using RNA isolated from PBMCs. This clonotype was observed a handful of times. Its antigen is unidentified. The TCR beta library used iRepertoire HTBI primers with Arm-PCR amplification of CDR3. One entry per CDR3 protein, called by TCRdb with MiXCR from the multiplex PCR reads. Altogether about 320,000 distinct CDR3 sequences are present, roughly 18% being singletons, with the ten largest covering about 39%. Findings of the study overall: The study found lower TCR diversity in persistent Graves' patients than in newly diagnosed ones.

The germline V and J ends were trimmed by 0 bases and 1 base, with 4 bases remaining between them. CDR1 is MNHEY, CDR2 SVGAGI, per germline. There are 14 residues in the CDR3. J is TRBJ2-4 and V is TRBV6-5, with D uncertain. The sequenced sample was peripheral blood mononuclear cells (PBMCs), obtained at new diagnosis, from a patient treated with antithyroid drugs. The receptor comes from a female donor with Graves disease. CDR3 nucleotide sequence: TGTGCCAGCAGTTACTCTCAGGCCAAAAACATTCAGTACTTC. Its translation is CASSYSQAKNIQYF.